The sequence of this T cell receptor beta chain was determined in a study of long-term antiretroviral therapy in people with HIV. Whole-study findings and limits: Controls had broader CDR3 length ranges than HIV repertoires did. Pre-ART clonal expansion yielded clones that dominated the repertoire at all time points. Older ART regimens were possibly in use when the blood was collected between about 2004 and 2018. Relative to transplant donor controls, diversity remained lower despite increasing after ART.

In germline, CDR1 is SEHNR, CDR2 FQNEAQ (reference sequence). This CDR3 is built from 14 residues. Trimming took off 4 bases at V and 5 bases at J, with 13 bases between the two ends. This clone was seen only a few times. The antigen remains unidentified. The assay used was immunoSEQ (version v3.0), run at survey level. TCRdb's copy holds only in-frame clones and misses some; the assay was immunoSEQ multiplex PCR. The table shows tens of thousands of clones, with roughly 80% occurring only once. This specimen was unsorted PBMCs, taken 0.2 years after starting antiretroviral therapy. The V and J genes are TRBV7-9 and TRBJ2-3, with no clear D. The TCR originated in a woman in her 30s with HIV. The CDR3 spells CASSSWIGGDTQYF. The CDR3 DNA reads TGTGCCAGCAGCTCGTGGATAGGTGGAGATACGCAGTATTTT.